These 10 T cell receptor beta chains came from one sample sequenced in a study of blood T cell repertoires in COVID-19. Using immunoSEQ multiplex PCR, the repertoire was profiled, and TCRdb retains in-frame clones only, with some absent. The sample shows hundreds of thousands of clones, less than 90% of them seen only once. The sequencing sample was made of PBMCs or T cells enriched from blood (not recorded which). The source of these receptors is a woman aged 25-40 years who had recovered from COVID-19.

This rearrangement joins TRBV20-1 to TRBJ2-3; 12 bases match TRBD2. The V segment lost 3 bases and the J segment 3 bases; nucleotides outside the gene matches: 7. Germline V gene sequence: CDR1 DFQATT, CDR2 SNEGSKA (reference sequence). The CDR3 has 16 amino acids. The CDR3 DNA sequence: TGCAGTGCTAGTGTGCTAGCGGGGGGGCCGACAGATACGCAGTATTTT. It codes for CSASVLAGGPTDTQYF.

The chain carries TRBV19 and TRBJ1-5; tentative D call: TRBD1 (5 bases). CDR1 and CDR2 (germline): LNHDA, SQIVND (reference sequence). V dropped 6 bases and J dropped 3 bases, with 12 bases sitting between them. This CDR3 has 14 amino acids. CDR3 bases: TGTGCCAGTAGCCGGGGGGGGTTCAATCAGCCCCAGCATTTT. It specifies CASSRGGFNQPQHF.

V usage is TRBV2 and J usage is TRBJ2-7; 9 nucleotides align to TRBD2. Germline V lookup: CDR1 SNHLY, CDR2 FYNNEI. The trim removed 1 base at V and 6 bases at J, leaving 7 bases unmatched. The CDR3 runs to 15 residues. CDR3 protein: CASSEDRGGEGEQYF. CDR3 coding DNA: TGTGCCAGCAGTGAAGATCGCGGGGGGGAGGGCGAGCAGTACTTC.

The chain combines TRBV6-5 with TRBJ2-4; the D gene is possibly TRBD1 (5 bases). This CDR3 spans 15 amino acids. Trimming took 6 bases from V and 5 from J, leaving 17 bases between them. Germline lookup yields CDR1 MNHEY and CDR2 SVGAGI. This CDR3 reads CASSYDSATQNIQYF. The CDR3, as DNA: TGTGCCAGCAGCTACGACAGCGCCACCCAAAACATTCAGTACTTC.

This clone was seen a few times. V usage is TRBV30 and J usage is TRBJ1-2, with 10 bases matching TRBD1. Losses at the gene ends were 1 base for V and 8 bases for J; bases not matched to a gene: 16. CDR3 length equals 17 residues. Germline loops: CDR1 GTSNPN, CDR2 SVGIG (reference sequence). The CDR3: CAWSAPRTGGPLKGYTF. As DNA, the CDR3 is TGTGCCTGGAGTGCACCTCGGACAGGGGGACCTCTTAAAGGCTACACCTTC.

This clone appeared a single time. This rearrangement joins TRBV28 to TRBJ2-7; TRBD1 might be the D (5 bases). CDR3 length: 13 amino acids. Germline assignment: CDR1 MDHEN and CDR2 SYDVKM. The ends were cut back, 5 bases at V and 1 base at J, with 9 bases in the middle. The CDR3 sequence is CASSPTVSYEQYF. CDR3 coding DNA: TGTGCCAGCAGTCCGACAGTTTCCTACGAGCAGTACTTC.

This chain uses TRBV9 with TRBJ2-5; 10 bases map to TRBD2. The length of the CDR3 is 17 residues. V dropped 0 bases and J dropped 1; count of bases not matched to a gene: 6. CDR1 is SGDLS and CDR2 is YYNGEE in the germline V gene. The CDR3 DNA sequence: TGTGCCAGCAGCGTAGATCCTAGCGGGGGAGTCCAAGAGACCCAGTACTTC. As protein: CASSVDPSGGVQETQYF.

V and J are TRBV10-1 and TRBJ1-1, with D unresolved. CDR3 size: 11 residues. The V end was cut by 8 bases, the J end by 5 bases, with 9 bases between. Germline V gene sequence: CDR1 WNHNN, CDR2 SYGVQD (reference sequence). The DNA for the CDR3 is TGCGCCAGCGCTCGGTGGACTGAAGCTTTCTTT. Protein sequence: CASARWTEAFF.

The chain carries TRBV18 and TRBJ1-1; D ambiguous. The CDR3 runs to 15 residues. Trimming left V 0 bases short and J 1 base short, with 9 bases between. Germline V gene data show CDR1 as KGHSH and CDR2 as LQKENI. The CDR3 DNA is TGTGCCAGCTCACCACCGTCGGTAGCGAACACTGAAGCTTTCTTT. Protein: CASSPPSVANTEAFF. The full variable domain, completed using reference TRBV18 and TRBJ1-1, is NAGVMQNPRHLVRRRGQEARLRCSPMKGHSHVYWYRQLPEEGLKFMVYLQKENIIDESGMPKERFSAEFPKEGPSILRIQQVVRGDSAAYFCASSPPSVANTEAFFGQGTRLTVV.

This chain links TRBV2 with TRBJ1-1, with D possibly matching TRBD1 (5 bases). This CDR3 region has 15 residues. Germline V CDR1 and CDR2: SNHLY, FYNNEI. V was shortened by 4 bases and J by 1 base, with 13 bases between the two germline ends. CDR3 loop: CASSGAGGRNTEAFF. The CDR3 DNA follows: TGTGCCAGCAGTGGGGCCGGGGGGAGGAACACTGAAGCTTTCTTT.